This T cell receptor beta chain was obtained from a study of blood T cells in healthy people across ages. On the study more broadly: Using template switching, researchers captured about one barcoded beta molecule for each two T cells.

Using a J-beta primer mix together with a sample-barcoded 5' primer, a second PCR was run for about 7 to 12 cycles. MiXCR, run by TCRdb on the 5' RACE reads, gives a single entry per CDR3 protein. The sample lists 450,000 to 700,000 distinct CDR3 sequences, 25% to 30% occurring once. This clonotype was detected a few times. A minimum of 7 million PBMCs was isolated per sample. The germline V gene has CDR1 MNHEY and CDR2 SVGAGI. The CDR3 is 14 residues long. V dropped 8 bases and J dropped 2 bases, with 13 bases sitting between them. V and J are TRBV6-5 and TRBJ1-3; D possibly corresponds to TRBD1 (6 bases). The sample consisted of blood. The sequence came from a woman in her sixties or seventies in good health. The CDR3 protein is CASGRTVTGNTIYF. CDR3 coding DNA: TGTGCCAGCGGTCGGACAGTGACTGGAAACACCATATATTTT.